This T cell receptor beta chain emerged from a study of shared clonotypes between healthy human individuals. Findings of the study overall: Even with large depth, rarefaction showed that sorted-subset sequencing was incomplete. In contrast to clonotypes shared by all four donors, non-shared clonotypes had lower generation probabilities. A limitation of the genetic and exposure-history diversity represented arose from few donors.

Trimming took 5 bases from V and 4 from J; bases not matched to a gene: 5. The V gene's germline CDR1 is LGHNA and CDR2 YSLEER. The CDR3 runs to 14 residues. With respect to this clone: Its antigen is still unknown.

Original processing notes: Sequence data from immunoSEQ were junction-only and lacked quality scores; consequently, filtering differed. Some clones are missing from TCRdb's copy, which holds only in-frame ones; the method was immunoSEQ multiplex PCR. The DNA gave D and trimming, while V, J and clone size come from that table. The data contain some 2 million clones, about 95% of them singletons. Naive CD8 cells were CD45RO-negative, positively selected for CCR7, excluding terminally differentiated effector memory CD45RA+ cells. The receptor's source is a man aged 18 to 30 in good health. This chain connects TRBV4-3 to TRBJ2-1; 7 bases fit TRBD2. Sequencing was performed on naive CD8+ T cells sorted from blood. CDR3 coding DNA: TGCGCCAGCAGCATGGCGGGAGCGTACAATGAGCAGTTCTTC. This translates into CASSMAGAYNEQFF.